Below are 21 T cell receptor beta chains sequenced from a single sample in a study of T cells in Graves' hyperthyroidism and ophthalmopathy. Template material for amplifying TCR beta CDR3 regions consisted of RNA transcripts. HTBI primers drove first-round RT-PCR of the TCR CDR3. TCRdb independently ran MiXCR on the multiplex PCR reads; one entry per CDR3 protein. The sample has about 250,000 distinct CDR3 sequences; around 24% are singletons. The sample taken for sequencing was blood. All receptors derive from a woman aged 40 to 49 with Graves' ophthalmopathy.

This clonotype was recorded many times. V gene TRBV20-1 combines with J gene TRBJ2-6; D remains ambiguous. Germline CDR1 and CDR2: DFQATT and SNEGSKA (reference sequence). Between the trimmed V and J ends, which lost 0 bases and 0 bases, there was a span of 12 bases. CDR3 length equals 17 residues. The CDR3 bases are TGCAGTGCTAGAGAAATTGACAACCCCTCTGGGGCCAACGTCCTGACTTTC. Encoded protein: CSAREIDNPSGANVLTF.

Ten or more counts support this clonotype. The chain carries TRBV9 and TRBJ2-5, with 13 bases aligning to TRBD2. The trim removed 2 bases at V and 9 bases at J, leaving 10 bases unmatched. CDR1 is SGDLS, CDR2 YYNGEE, per germline. This CDR3 is 16 amino acids long. CDR3 DNA: TGTGCCAGCAGCGTCGGACTAGCGGGAGCCACAATGGCCCAGTACTTC. Translated: CASSVGLAGATMAQYF.

This clonotype occurred many times. This sequence joins TRBV12-3 or TRBV12-4 and TRBJ2-5; a possible D gene is TRBD2 (6 bases). The CDR3 is 15 residues long. Between the trimmed V and J ends, which lost 3 bases and 5 bases, there was a span of 16 bases. CDR3 in amino acids: CASSFFRPSGETQYF. DNA for the CDR3: TGTGCCAGCAGTTTTTTCCGGCCAAGCGGGGAGACCCAGTACTTC.

This clonotype was recorded many times. The rearrangement links TRBV11-1 to TRBJ1-3; D is undetermined. Trimming cost V 6 bases and J 11 bases, with 26 bases left between them. CDR1 and CDR2 (germline): SGHAT, FQDESV (reference sequence). The CDR3 is 16 amino acids. CDR3 residues: CASRVLYYASETSIYF. CDR3 nucleotides: TGTGCCAGCAGGGTCCTCTACTACGCTTCGGAAACGTCCATATATTTT.

A note on this clonotype: Compared with germline, one end of the junction differs, possibly owing to a read error. The chain links TRBV7-3 to TRBJ1-2, with 7 bases aligning to TRBD1. The CDR3 is 14 amino acids. Germline V gene lookup returns CDR1 SGHTA and CDR2 FQGTGA. CDR3 sequence reads: CASSPIGQVVGYIF. CDR3 nucleotide sequence: TGTGCCAGCAGCCCAATTGGACAGGTGGTAGGCTACATCTTC.

The chain links TRBV6-1 to TRBJ2-2; D is unresolved. The CDR3 covers 14 residues. Germline lookup yields CDR1 MNHNS and CDR2 SASEGT. V lost 3 bases and J lost 4, with 9 bases in between. CDR3 sequence reads: CASSDFLSTGELFF. CDR3 sequence (DNA): TGTGCCAGCAGTGATTTTCTGAGCACCGGGGAGCTGTTTTTT.

This clonotype was detected many times. The chain employs TRBV27 and TRBJ2-7; D remains unclear. The CDR3 length is 13 residues. Germline V gene data show CDR1 as MNHEY and CDR2 as SMNVEV (reference sequence). The V gene lost 0 bases and the J gene lost 5 bases, with 8 bases spanning the gap. CDR3 nucleotide sequence: TGTGCCAGCAGTTTATCCCCGAGTAACGAGCAGTACTTC. Amino acids: CASSLSPSNEQYF.

This clonotype was picked up many times. This chain connects TRBV20-1 to TRBJ2-4, with TRBD2 matching over 7 bases. The CDR3 is 17 residues long. With 1 base clipped from V and 6 bases from J, the junction kept 15 bases outside the gene matches. The V gene's germline CDR1 is DFQATT and CDR2 SNEGSKA (reference sequence). The chain's CDR3 is CSARGGSGKGSRNIQYF. In DNA, the CDR3 is TGCAGTGCTAGAGGGGGGAGCGGGAAGGGATCCCGAAACATTCAGTACTTC.

This clonotype was observed many times. The junction shows a germline mismatch at one end, possibly a read error. The rearrangement joins TRBV27 to TRBJ1-1; no firm D call. The CDR3 extends over 8 amino acids. Germline V gene lookup returns CDR1 MNHEY and CDR2 SMNVEV (reference sequence). The CDR3 is CASSGRIF. CDR3 nucleotides: TGTGCCAGCAGCGGGAGAATCTTT.

In this sample, this clonotype turned up many times. The genes are TRBV6-5 and TRBJ1-1; a weak D match, TRBD1 (5 bases). The CDR3 has 14 amino acids. V lost 6 bases, J lost 1 base, and 12 bases lay in between. CDR1 and CDR2 (germline): MNHEY, SVGAGI. CDR3 nucleotides: TGTGCCAGCAGGCCCAGGGTGGAGAACACTGAAGCTTTCTTT. Amino acids: CASRPRVENTEAFF.

The rearrangement uses TRBV20-1 and TRBJ2-5; TRBD2 matches 8 bases. V lost 6 bases to trimming and J lost 5 bases; unmatched junction nucleotides: 8. The CDR3 sequence is 13 residues long. Germline V CDR1 and CDR2: DFQATT, SNEGSKA (reference sequence). The CDR3 DNA reads as TGCAGTGCAAAAAGCGGGAGTCTGGAGACCCAGTACTTC. Its translation is CSAKSGSLETQYF.

This clonotype was seen at least ten times. V and J are TRBV28 and TRBJ2-7; 7 nucleotides match TRBD2. After removal of 8 bases from V and 1 base from J, the junction contained 11 bases not matched to a gene. Looked up from germline, CDR1 is MDHEN and CDR2 is SYDVKM. The CDR3 is made up of 15 amino acids. The CDR3 nucleotides read TGTGCCAGCCTAATCGCTTCAGCGGGATCCTACGAGCAGTACTTC. This codes for CASLIASAGSYEQYF.

This clonotype has a count of ten or more. CDR3 residues: CASTTDRRETQYF. The CDR3 bases are TGTGCCAGCACTACGGACAGGAGGGAGACCCAGTACTTC. The V gene is TRBV12-3 or TRBV12-4, the J gene TRBJ2-5; the match to TRBD1 covers 7 bases. The trim removed 7 bases at V and 5 bases at J, leaving 7 bases unmatched. The CDR3 covers 13 residues.

This clonotype has more than one count but fewer than ten. This rearrangement joins TRBV4-1 to TRBJ2-7; 9 nucleotides agree with TRBD2. Germline V gene data show CDR1 as MGHRA and CDR2 as YSYEKL. Trimming took 1 base from V and 6 from J; bases not matched to a gene: 7. CDR3 length equals 15 residues. CDR3 protein: CASSQGTSDRFEQYF. The CDR3, as DNA: TGCGCCAGCAGCCAAGGGACTAGCGATCGGTTCGAGCAGTACTTC.

CDR3 residues: CASSPGQGIPQPQHF. The CDR3, as DNA: TGTGCCAGCAGTCCCGGACAGGGGATCCCTCAGCCCCAGCATTTT. The chain joins TRBV12-3 or TRBV12-4 to TRBJ1-5; 9 bases align to TRBD1. V was pared by 5 bases and J by 6 bases, with 8 bases of the junction left unmatched. The CDR3 extends over 15 amino acids.

This clonotype has ten or more counts. The chain has TRBV27 and TRBJ2-7; D uncertain. The CDR3 is made up of 14 amino acids. V was shortened by 8 bases and J by 3 bases, with 17 bases between the two germline ends. Germline-derived CDR1 and CDR2 are MNHEY and SMNVEV (reference sequence). CDR3 sequence: CASGRLDGDYEQYF. DNA for the CDR3: TGTGCCAGCGGGCGCCTCGACGGAGACTACGAGCAGTACTTC.

This clonotype has at least ten counts. The CDR3: CASSLGGVGNTIYF. The CDR3 DNA reads as TGTGCCAGCAGTTTGGGGGGAGTGGGAAACACCATATATTTT. The J gene is TRBJ1-3, the V gene TRBV28; D perhaps matches TRBD1 (5 bases). V lost 3 bases to trimming and J lost 4 bases, with 10 bases between them. The CDR3 is 14 residues long. CDR1 is MDHEN and CDR2 is SYDVKM in the germline V gene.

Comments on this clonotype: Its ends do not fully match the called genes, so a read error is possible. The V gene is TRBV24-1, the J gene TRBJ2-5; 13 bases agree with TRBD2. This CDR3 comprises 16 residues. In germline, CDR1 is KGHDR, CDR2 SFDVKD. CDR3 DNA: TGTGCCAGCAGTTGGGGGACTAGCGGGATATTGGAGACCCAGTACTTC. Amino acid sequence: CASSWGTSGILETQYF.

The rearrangement links TRBV7-2 to TRBJ2-5; D is unresolved. V lost 5 bases to trimming and J lost 0 bases, with 10 bases between them. This CDR3 region has 14 residues. In germline, CDR1 is SGHTA, CDR2 FQGNSA. The CDR3 here is CASSQAVYQETQYF. In nucleotides, the CDR3 is TGTGCCAGCAGCCAGGCGGTGTACCAAGAGACCCAGTACTTC.

This clonotype was counted many times. The chain recombines TRBV28 with TRBJ1-2, with 7 bases matching TRBD1. V was clipped by 5 bases and J by 4 bases; unmatched bases: 13. Germline lookup yields CDR1 MDHEN and CDR2 SYDVKM. This CDR3 spans 16 amino acids. The CDR3 here is CASSPASGGGIYGYTF. CDR3 DNA sequence: TGTGCCAGCAGTCCAGCTTCGGGAGGGGGCATCTATGGCTACACCTTC.

In its sample, this clonotype was seen a few times. The chain carries TRBV5-1 and TRBJ2-2; no clear D gene. V was cut by 3 bases and J by 0 bases, with 6 bases left in between. Germline CDR1 SGHRS, CDR2 YFSETQ. This CDR3 has 14 amino acids. CDR3 in amino acids: CASSSTTNTGELFF. CDR3 coding DNA: TGCGCCAGCAGCTCCACTACGAACACCGGGGAGCTGTTTTTT.